Reported below is one T cell receptor beta chain. The germline V and J ends were trimmed by 4 bases and 4 bases, with 17 bases remaining between them. Germline values: CDR1 SGHDT, CDR2 YYEEEE. CDR3 size: 15 residues. The record originates from a study of CD8 T cells in Susac syndrome. CD8+ and CD4+ T cells circulating in blood were sequenced for TCR beta. Control patients had untreated stable or active relapsing-remitting multiple sclerosis by revised McDonald criteria. While CD8+ and CD4+ T cells were isolated negatively, TEMRA cells were enriched by FACS. Random hexamers primed reverse transcription of about 0.45 to 1 ug RNA. Amplification of TCR beta CDR3 across 54 Vbeta and 13 Jbeta was performed with immunoSEQ multiplex PCR. Each CDR3 protein gets one entry after TCRdb re-called the immunoSEQ multiplex PCR reads with MiXCR. This repertoire shows around 200,000 distinct CDR3 sequences, under 97% found once; its top ten account for 0.093%.

The chain joins TRBV5-6 to TRBJ1-1; D is uncertain. This sequence was found in a human donor with multiple sclerosis. The source material was CD4+ T cells from PBMCs. CDR3 nucleotide sequence: TGTGCCAGCAGCCCGCTTGAGCGGGTAACCACTGAAGCTTTCTTT. Translated, it gives CASSPLERVTTEAFF.